One sample yielded the 8 T cell receptor beta chains listed below, sequenced in a study of CD8 T cells in ankylosing spondylitis (dated by TCRdb to the late 2010s). To prepare the library, 5' RACE was applied. Sequencing relied on an Illumina HiSeq 2500. TCRdb's own reprocessing of the public reads used fastp at Q25 and MiXCR and kept productive beta chains. CDR3 protein sequences are deduplicated, and each keeps its most common genes and DNA. Here the sample has 210,000 or so distinct CDR3 sequences; 20% to 30% occur a single time. The ten largest clonotypes hold under 8% of the sample. Sequencing input: blood, either unsorted or a sorted T cell fraction (not recorded which). These TCRs come from a male donor with ankylosing spondylitis or in good health (not recorded which).

This clonotype was seen ten or more times. The gene calls are TRBV20-1 and TRBJ2-1; tentatively, D is TRBD2 (6 bases). Per germline, CDR1 DFQATT and CDR2 SNEGSKA (reference sequence). The CDR3 spans 15 residues. V lost 1 base and J 4 bases, leaving 14 bases between the germline ends. The CDR3 sequence is CSARARSGLYNEQFF. CDR3 DNA sequence: TGCAGTGCTAGAGCCAGGAGCGGGCTTTACAATGAGCAGTTCTTC.

This clonotype has a count of ten or more. The V and J genes are TRBV6-1 and TRBJ2-1, with unresolved D. V was pared by 4 bases and J by 6 bases, with 13 bases between. Germline values: CDR1 MNHNS, CDR2 SASEGT. The CDR3 has 14 residues. The CDR3 loop reads CASSAAPGPNEQFF. The CDR3 region has the DNA TGTGCCAGCAGTGCAGCGCCCGGGCCCAATGAGCAGTTCTTC.

This clonotype was seen repeatedly, ten times or more. The chain couples TRBV11-2 to TRBJ2-5; TRBD1 matches 10 bases. The CDR3 consists of 14 residues. The V gene's germline CDR1 is SGHAT and CDR2 FQNNGV. V trimming: 6 bases; J trimming: 5 bases; junction bases outside the gene matches: 6. The CDR3 protein is CASSYDRGLETQYF. CDR3 nucleotide sequence: TGTGCCAGCAGTTACGACAGGGGGCTGGAGACCCAGTACTTC.

This clonotype was seen many times. V usage is TRBV5-1 and J usage is TRBJ2-1, with 11 nucleotides matching TRBD2. The CDR3 has 19 amino acids. J gave up 0 bases and V 4 bases, and 12 bases lay outside the gene matches. Germline CDR1 is SGHRS and CDR2 is YFSETQ. The CDR3: CASSATGTSGTSSYNEQFF. Here the CDR3 DNA reads TGCGCCAGCAGCGCAACCGGGACTAGCGGTACGAGCTCCTACAATGAGCAGTTCTTC.

This clonotype showed up many times. V gene TRBV5-1 combines with J gene TRBJ1-1; 12 bases map to TRBD1. This CDR3 region has 18 residues. Germline V gene lookup returns CDR1 SGHRS and CDR2 YFSETQ. J lost 0 bases, V lost 0 bases, and 6 bases had no gene match. The CDR3 is CASSLAGTGGFLNTEAFF. The CDR3 nucleotides read TGCGCCAGCAGCTTGGCCGGGACAGGGGGCTTCCTGAACACTGAAGCTTTCTTT.

The V gene is TRBV7-2, the J gene TRBJ2-1, with D perhaps matching TRBD1 or TRBD2 (5 bases each). This CDR3 region has 15 residues. CDR1 is SGHTA, CDR2 FQGNSA, per germline. The V and J ends lost 6 bases and 0 bases respectively, with 12 bases between them. The CDR3 here is CASRQSGGSYNEQFF. CDR3 bases: TGTGCCAGCAGACAGAGTGGGGGCTCCTACAATGAGCAGTTCTTC.

The sample holds a few counts of this clonotype. V usage is TRBV20-1 and J usage is TRBJ2-1; possibly TRBD1 for D (5 bases). This CDR3 comprises 15 residues. The germline V and J ends were trimmed by 4 bases and 6 bases, with 19 bases remaining between them. Looked up from germline, CDR1 is DFQATT and CDR2 is SNEGSKA (reference sequence). Here the CDR3 DNA reads TGCAGTGCTAACGTTGGGGCACAAAACAGCAATGAGCAGTTCTTC. As protein: CSANVGAQNSNEQFF.

This clonotype was recorded at least ten times. J is TRBJ2-1 and V is TRBV5-4; 8 positions match TRBD2. The trim removed 3 bases at V and 7 bases at J, leaving 27 bases unmatched. From germline, CDR1 is SGHNT and CDR2 YYREEE (reference sequence). The CDR3 contains 21 residues. The CDR3 sequence: CASSWRKHSGSYASTGNEQFF. CDR3 in DNA: TGTGCCAGCAGCTGGCGGAAACACAGCGGGAGTTACGCCTCGACCGGTAATGAGCAGTTCTTC.